This T cell receptor beta chain derives from a study of beta chain features in type 1 diabetes. On the study more broadly: Sorted cells, roughly 100,000,000 in number, were examined across all samples.

Study results and caveats: Diminished insertions and augmented deletions at VDJ junctions characterized type 1 diabetes patients. In every one of the four CD4+ subsets, TCRB CDR3s were moderately but significantly shorter in Type 1 diabetes patients.

As for this clone: As yet, its antigen is unknown.

The germline V gene has CDR1 LGHNT and CDR2 FRNRAP. The CDR3 has 13 amino acids. V was clipped by 9 bases and J by 1 base, with 12 bases between them. Expressed TCRB transcripts were sequenced because the isolated RNA had all been reverse transcribed beforehand. Sequenced by immunoSEQ multiplex PCR; TCRdb stores in-frame clones only, minus some. The sample lists around 250,000 clones, about 70% occurring once. The sample taken for sequencing was naive CD4+ T cells from blood. The sequence was collected from a man between 25 and 39 years old in good health. V usage is TRBV12-5 and J usage is TRBJ2-5; weak D call: TRBD2 (6 bases). The CDR3 DNA is TGTGCTAGCTCGTACGGGGGCCAAGAGACCCAGTACTTC. The encoded protein is CASSYGGQETQYF.